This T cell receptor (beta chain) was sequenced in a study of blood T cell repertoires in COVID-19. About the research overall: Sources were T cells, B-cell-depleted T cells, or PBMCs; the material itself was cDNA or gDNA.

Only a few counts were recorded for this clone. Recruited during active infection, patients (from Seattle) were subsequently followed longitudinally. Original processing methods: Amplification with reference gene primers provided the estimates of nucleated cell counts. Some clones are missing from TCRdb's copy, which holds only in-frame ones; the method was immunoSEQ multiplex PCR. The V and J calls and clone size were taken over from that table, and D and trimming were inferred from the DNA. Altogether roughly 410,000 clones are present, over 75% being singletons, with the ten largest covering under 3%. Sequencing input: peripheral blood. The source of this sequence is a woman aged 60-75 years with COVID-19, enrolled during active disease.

The CDR3 DNA is TGCGCCAGCAGTGTTGGCCAGTCCAACTATGGCTACACCTTC. It codes for CASSVGQSNYGYTF. The rearrangement joins TRBV4-1 to TRBJ1-2; the D is unclear. Germline CDR1 MGHRA, CDR2 YSYEKL. There are 14 residues in the CDR3. V lost 6 bases and J lost 2, with 13 bases in between.